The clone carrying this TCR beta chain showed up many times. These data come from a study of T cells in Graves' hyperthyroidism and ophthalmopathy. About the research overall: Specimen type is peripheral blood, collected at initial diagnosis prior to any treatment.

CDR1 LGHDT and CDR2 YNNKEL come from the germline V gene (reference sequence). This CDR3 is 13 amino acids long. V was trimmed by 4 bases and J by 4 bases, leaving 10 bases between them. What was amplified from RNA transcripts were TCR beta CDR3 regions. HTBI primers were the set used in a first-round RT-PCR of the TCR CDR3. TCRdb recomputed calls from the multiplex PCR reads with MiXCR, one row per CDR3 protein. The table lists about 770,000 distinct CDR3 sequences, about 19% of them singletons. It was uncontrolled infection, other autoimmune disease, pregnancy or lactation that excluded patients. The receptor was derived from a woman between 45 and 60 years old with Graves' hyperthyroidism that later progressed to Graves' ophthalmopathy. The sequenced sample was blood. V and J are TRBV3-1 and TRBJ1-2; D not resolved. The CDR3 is CASSPGGGYGYTF. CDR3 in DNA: TGTGCCAGCAGCCCCGGCGGCGGCTATGGCTACACCTTC.